Here is one T cell receptor beta chain with its context. Germline CDR1 is MNHNS and CDR2 is SASEGT. The J segment lost 4 bases and the V segment lost 4 bases, leaving 4 bases of the junction unmatched. This CDR3 region has 14 residues. The data were produced by immunoSEQ multiplex PCR, yet TCRdb's version contains in-frame clones alone and is incomplete. This table has tens of thousands of clones, roughly 89% appearing once. The data derive from a study of T cell changes during pregnancy in multiple sclerosis. The chain joins TRBV6-1 to TRBJ1-5; 7 bases match TRBD1. The specimen was peripheral blood, collected after pregnancy. The TCR comes from a female donor in good health, enrolled as a control in a pregnancy study. This CDR3 is CASSGGGSNQPQHF. CDR3 sequence (DNA): TGTGCCAGCAGTGGAGGGGGCAGTAATCAGCCCCAGCATTTT.